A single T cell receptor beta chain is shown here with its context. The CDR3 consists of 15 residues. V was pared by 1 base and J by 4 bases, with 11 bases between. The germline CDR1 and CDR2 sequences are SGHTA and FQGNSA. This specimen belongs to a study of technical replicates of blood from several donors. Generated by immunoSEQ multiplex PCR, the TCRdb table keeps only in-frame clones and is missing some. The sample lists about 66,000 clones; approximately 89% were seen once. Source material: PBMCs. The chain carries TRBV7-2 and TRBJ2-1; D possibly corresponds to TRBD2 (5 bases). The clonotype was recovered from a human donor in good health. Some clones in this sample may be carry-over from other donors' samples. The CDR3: CASSLGSEAYNEQFF. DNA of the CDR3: TGTGCCAGCAGCTTAGGTAGCGAGGCATACAATGAGCAGTTCTTC.